This T cell receptor (beta chain) was found in a study of blood T cell repertoires in COVID-19. Study background: The United States, Italy and Spain provided the acute and convalescent COVID-19 samples. Nucleic acid was either cDNA or gDNA, and it came from T cells, B-cell-depleted T cells, or PBMCs.

This clone occurred once. From germline, CDR1 is LNHDA and CDR2 SQIVND (reference sequence). V shed 4 bases and J 2 bases; nucleotides not matched to a gene: 5. This CDR3 spans 16 amino acids. TCRdb keeps only in-frame clones here, not all; method: immunoSEQ multiplex PCR. The sample includes around 50,000 clones, over 80% of them seen just once. The clonotype originates from a human donor in a cohort sampled during active COVID-19. V gene TRBV19 combines with J gene TRBJ2-3, with TRBD2 identical over 11 bases. Sample: peripheral blood. The DNA for the CDR3 is TGTGCCAGTAGTAAAAAGACTAGCGGGGACACAGATACGCAGTATTTT. This translates into CASSKKTSGDTDTQYF.